Each of the 30 T cell receptor beta chains below was sequenced from the same sample in a study of cytomegalovirus exposure and HLA in healthy donors. It was with 60 Vbeta and 13 Jbeta primers that the PCR ran. TCRdb keeps only in-frame clones here, not all; method: immunoSEQ multiplex PCR. This table has roughly 120,000 clones, less than 80% appearing once. Specimen: PBMCs. The source of these receptors is a man in his forties or fifties in good health and CMV-seronegative.

The chain is built from TRBV5-8 and TRBJ2-5; tentatively, D is TRBD2 (6 bases). The CDR3 runs to 13 residues. Trimming left V 4 bases short and J 7 bases short, with 14 bases between. Germline lookup yields CDR1 SGHTS and CDR2 YDEGEE. CDR3 protein: CASSPSAIGTQYF. The DNA of the CDR3 is TGTGCCAGCAGCCCTAGCGCGATTGGGACCCAGTACTTC.

Here the CDR3 reads CASSRRQGDGYTF. CDR3 in DNA: TGCGCCAGCAGCCGCCGGCAGGGCGATGGCTACACCTTC. The rearrangement links TRBV4-3 to TRBJ1-2; possibly TRBD1 for D (5 bases). The CDR3 contains 13 residues. Germline V CDR1 and CDR2: LGHNA, YSLEER. V gave up 4 bases and J gave up 6 bases, with 12 bases separating them.

This clone appeared a single time. The chain links TRBV6-1 to TRBJ2-7; 7 bases are shared with TRBD1. Trimming cost V 5 bases and J 3 bases; bases outside gene matches: 10. Germline CDR1 is MNHNS and CDR2 is SASEGT. The CDR3 runs 15 residues. The CDR3 reads CASSPTGDAYYEQYV. The CDR3 bases are TGTGCCAGCAGTCCCACAGGGGACGCGTACTACGAGCAGTACGTC.

The chain employs TRBV5-1 and TRBJ2-5, with 7 nucleotides matching TRBD2. Germline assignment: CDR1 SGHRS and CDR2 YFSETQ. The V and J ends lost 4 bases and 0 bases, in that order; junction bases with no gene match: 3. CDR3 length: 14 amino acids. For the CDR3, the DNA is TGCGCCAGCAGCACCGGGGGGTACCAAGAGACCCAGTACTTC. It yields the protein CASSTGGYQETQYF.

The gene calls are TRBV27 and TRBJ1-5; 7 positions match TRBD1. After removal of 7 bases from V and 0 bases from J, the junction contained 18 bases not matched to a gene. The germline V gene has CDR1 MNHEY and CDR2 SMNVEV (reference sequence). The CDR3 consists of 19 residues. The CDR3 sequence: CASIQSPDQGDNSNQPQHF. The CDR3 coding sequence is TGTGCCAGCATCCAGTCCCCCGATCAGGGGGATAATAGCAATCAGCCCCAGCATTTT.

V and J are TRBV2 and TRBJ2-7, with 8 bases lining up with TRBD1. Germline V gene sequence: CDR1 SNHLY, CDR2 FYNNEI. This CDR3 contains 14 residues. J gave up 4 bases and V 7 bases, and 9 bases lay outside the gene matches. Here the CDR3 DNA reads TGTGCCAGCACTCCAGGGACAGGTGGTTACGAGCAGTACTTC. It codes for CASTPGTGGYEQYF.

V gene TRBV28 combines with J gene TRBJ1-2, with TRBD1 identical over 8 bases. J was trimmed by 7 bases and V by 6 bases; bases with no gene match: 4. The CDR3 is 12 residues long. Germline values: CDR1 MDHEN, CDR2 SYDVKM. DNA of the CDR3: TGTGCCAGCAGCCCAGGGGGCTCTGGCTACACCTTC. This sequence encodes CASSPGGSGYTF.

This clone was detected once. The chain joins TRBV12-5 to TRBJ2-5; 7 nucleotides align to TRBD1. Germline values: CDR1 LGHNT, CDR2 FRNRAP. The trim removed 6 bases at V and 3 bases at J, leaving 4 bases unmatched. This CDR3 is built from 13 residues. In DNA, the CDR3 is TGTGCTAGTGGGACAGGGCGAGAAGAGACCCAGTACTTC. It translates to CASGTGREETQYF.

The V gene is TRBV7-3, the J gene TRBJ1-2; 11 bases fit TRBD1. The CDR3 contains 16 residues. The junction had 10 bases not matched to a gene; V was cut back by 2 bases and J by 8 bases. CDR1 SGHTA and CDR2 FQGTGA come from the germline V gene. The CDR3 reads CASSLDGQGAEEGYTF. CDR3 coding DNA: TGTGCCAGCAGCTTAGATGGACAGGGGGCAGAGGAGGGCTACACCTTC.

V usage is TRBV5-5 and J usage is TRBJ2-7; TRBD2 matches 8 bases. Losses at the gene ends were 6 bases for V and 3 bases for J; bases not matched to a gene: 8. The CDR3 is 14 residues long. Germline values: CDR1 SGHKS, CDR2 YYEKEE (reference sequence). The CDR3 here is CASTSTGGSYEQYV. The CDR3 DNA is TGTGCCAGCACCTCTACGGGGGGGAGCTACGAGCAGTACGTC.

The chain couples TRBV29-1 to TRBJ1-1; 9 bases align to TRBD1. The V and J ends lost 6 bases and 1 base, in that order; junction bases with no gene match: 3. CDR3 size: 13 residues. Germline lookup yields CDR1 SQVTM and CDR2 ANQGSEA. The CDR3 nucleotides read TGCAGCGTGGACAGGGGAAGGAACACTGAAGCTTTCTTT. Translating gives CSVDRGRNTEAFF.

This clone was counted only a few times. The chain couples TRBV5-1 to TRBJ1-6, with TRBD1 as a possible D gene (5 bases). CDR3 length: 14 residues. V was cut by 0 bases and J by 5 bases, with 6 bases left in between. Germline loops: CDR1 SGHRS, CDR2 YFSETQ. CDR3 in DNA: TGCGCCAGCAGCTTGGGACAGAATAATTCACCCCTCCACTTT. Its translation: CASSLGQNNSPLHF. Based on the CDR3 plus reference TRBV5-1 and TRBJ1-6, the full variable domain is KAGVTQTPRYLIKTRGQQVTLSCSPISGHRSVSWYQQTPGQGLQFLFEYFSETQRNKGNFPGRFSGRQFSNSRSEMNVSTLELGDSALYLCASSLGQNNSPLHFGNGTRLTVT.

This chain connects TRBV13 to TRBJ1-4, with TRBD1 identical over 7 bases. This CDR3 is built from 15 residues. CDR1 and CDR2 (germline): PRHDT, FYEKMQ (reference sequence). V lost 5 bases to trimming and J lost 8 bases; unmatched junction nucleotides: 11. CDR3: CASSDDREWGEKLFF. The DNA for the CDR3 is TGTGCCAGCAGCGATGACAGGGAGTGGGGCGAAAAACTGTTTTTT. The full variable domain, rest sourced from reference TRBV13 and TRBJ1-4, is AAGVIQSPRHLIKEKRETATLKCYPIPRHDTVYWYQQGPGQDPQFLISFYEKMQSDKGSIPDRFSAQQFSDYHSELNMSSLELGDSALYFCASSDDREWGEKLFFGSGTQLSVL.

The chain carries TRBV6-1 and TRBJ1-2; D perhaps matches TRBD1 (5 bases). There are 15 residues in the CDR3. Trimming removed 6 bases from V and 7 bases from J, with 21 bases in between. CDR1 and CDR2 from the germline V gene are MNHNS and SASEGT. Written as DNA, the CDR3 is TGTGCCAGCAGGGAAACCCCTTTACGGGGGGGTGGCTACACCTTC. Its translation is CASRETPLRGGGYTF.

The J gene is TRBJ2-3, the V gene TRBV28; TRBD2 aligns across 8 bases. Losses at the gene ends were 3 bases for V and 0 bases for J; bases not matched to a gene: 5. Germline V gene lookup returns CDR1 MDHEN and CDR2 SYDVKM. The CDR3 is 16 residues long. The DNA of the CDR3 is TGTGCCAGCAGTTTTAGTGAGCGGGGGAGCACAGATACGCAGTATTTT. Its protein is CASSFSERGSTDTQYF.

The J gene is TRBJ1-2, the V gene TRBV18; 8 positions agree with TRBD1. Germline loops: CDR1 KGHSH, CDR2 LQKENI. The CDR3 has 14 residues. J was trimmed by 6 bases and V by 4 bases; bases with no gene match: 7. CDR3: CASSLPGTGDGYTF. CDR3 sequence (DNA): TGTGCCAGCTCACTCCCCGGGACAGGAGATGGCTACACCTTC.

The CDR3 nucleotides read TGTGCCAGTCGAGGGGGACAACTTTTAAGCACCTTC. This codes for CASRGGQLLSTF. This chain joins TRBV11-2 and TRBJ1-2, with D perhaps matching TRBD1 (6 bases). Germline V CDR1 and CDR2: SGHAT, FQNNGV. Trimming took 9 bases from V and 13 from J, leaving 21 bases between them. The CDR3 runs 12 residues.

The sample holds one count of this clone. The chain is built from TRBV11-2 and TRBJ1-4, with a tentative D call TRBD1 (5 bases). The CDR3 is 18 amino acids. Germline CDR1 is SGHAT and CDR2 is FQNNGV. The V and J ends lost 1 base and 4 bases respectively, with 19 bases between them. CDR3 sequence: CASSLGRQTVVGNEKLFF. In nucleotides, the CDR3 is TGTGCCAGCAGCTTAGGTCGGCAGACAGTAGTTGGTAATGAAAAACTGTTTTTT. The full variable domain, with the rest looked up from reference TRBV11-2 and TRBJ1-4, is EAGVAQSPRYKIIEKRQSVAFWCNPISGHATLYWYQQILGQGPKLLIQFQNNGVVDDSQLPKDRFSAERLKGVDSTLKIQPAKLEDSAVYLCASSLGRQTVVGNEKLFFGSGTQLSVL.

The CDR3 DNA reads TGTGCCAGCAGTGCAAACTTACAAGAGACCCAGTACTTC. Translating it yields CASSANLQETQYF. V gene TRBV2 combines with J gene TRBJ2-5; D gene uncertain. Trimming pared 4 bases from V and 2 bases from J, leaving 8 bases between. The CDR3 runs 13 residues. CDR1 and CDR2 from the germline V gene are SNHLY and FYNNEI.

This chain joins TRBV5-1 and TRBJ2-3, with D unresolved. Germline CDR1 SGHRS, CDR2 YFSETQ. CDR3 length equals 15 residues. Deletions cut 0 bases from V and 4 bases from J, with 12 bases between. The DNA of the CDR3 is TGCGCCAGCAGCTTGGGGTCAGGTGGGCCAGATACGCAGTATTTT. It is translated as CASSLGSGGPDTQYF. The full variable domain, rest sourced from reference TRBV5-1 and TRBJ2-3, is KAGVTQTPRYLIKTRGQQVTLSCSPISGHRSVSWYQQTPGQGLQFLFEYFSETQRNKGNFPGRFSGRQFSNSRSEMNVSTLELGDSALYLCASSLGSGGPDTQYFGPGTRLTVL.

Turning to this clone: Relative to the germline gene, one junction end is altered; a read error may explain this. The chain has TRBV6-1 and TRBJ1-2; the D gene is possibly TRBD1 (5 bases). The CDR3 consists of 13 residues. Germline assignment: CDR1 MNHNS and CDR2 SASEGT. The CDR3 loop reads CACRIGVDYGYTF. CDR3 nucleotide sequence: TGTGCCTGCAGAATAGGGGTGGACTATGGCTACACCTTC.

V usage is TRBV5-1 and J usage is TRBJ2-3; D is unclear. The CDR3 is 13 residues long. V shed 6 bases and J shed 2 bases, with 10 bases lying between them. The germline gives CDR1 SGHRS, CDR2 YFSETQ. The CDR3 coding sequence is TGCGCCAGCACCTGGGCAGTCACAGATACGCAGTATTTT. Translated: CASTWAVTDTQYF.

CDR3 sequence: CAISASSLPQETQYF. DNA for the CDR3: TGTGCCATCAGTGCTTCGAGCCTTCCTCAAGAGACCCAGTACTTC. The chain couples TRBV10-3 to TRBJ2-5; D unclear. Germline CDR1 ENHRY, CDR2 SYGVKD. This CDR3 region has 15 residues. Trimming removed 4 bases from V and 2 bases from J, with 14 bases in between.

V and J are TRBV7-6 and TRBJ2-1; the match to TRBD1 covers 9 bases. CDR3 size: 15 residues. The ends lost 6 bases at V and 2 bases at J; junction bases unmatched: 5. Per germline, CDR1 SGHVS and CDR2 FNYEAQ. CDR3 region: CASSRGQGPYNEQFF. The DNA of the CDR3 is TGTGCCAGCAGTCGGGGACAGGGCCCCTACAATGAGCAGTTCTTC. The variable domain in full, completed from reference TRBV7-6 and TRBJ2-1, reads GAGVSQSPRYKVTKRGQDVALRCDPISGHVSLYWYRQALGQGPEFLTYFNYEAQQDKSGLPNDRFSAERPEGSISTLTIQRTEQRDSAMYRCASSRGQGPYNEQFFGPGTRLTVL.

V gene TRBV15 combines with J gene TRBJ2-7; maybe TRBD1 (7 bases). The CDR3 covers 16 residues. Germline values: CDR1 LNHNV, CDR2 YYDKDF (reference sequence). Trimming cost V 5 bases and J 3 bases, with 20 bases left between them. Written as DNA, the CDR3 is TGTGCCACCAGCCCCGACAGGGCCCGCGGGGTCTACGAGCAGTACTTC. It codes for CATSPDRARGVYEQYF.

The chain recombines TRBV6-1 with TRBJ2-7, with 11 bases that match TRBD2. V dropped 3 bases and J dropped 6; count of bases not matched to a gene: 4. CDR1 and CDR2 (germline): MNHNS, SASEGT. The CDR3 length is 14 residues. CDR3 DNA: TGTGCCAGCAGTGAGCTAGCGGGGGGCGGCGAGCAGTACGTC. It translates to CASSELAGGGEQYV.

This clone was counted between two and nine times. The chain recombines TRBV4-3 with TRBJ1-2; no definite D call. The germline V gene encodes CDR1 LGHNA and CDR2 YSLEER. This CDR3 contains 15 residues. Between the trimmed V and J ends, which lost 0 bases and 2 bases, there was a span of 10 bases. CDR3 sequence (DNA): TGCGCCAGCAGCCAAGAGTATAACGGGAACTATGGCTACACCTTC. Amino acid sequence: CASSQEYNGNYGYTF.

The V and J genes are TRBV7-3 and TRBJ2-1, with D uncertain. Germline loops: CDR1 SGHTA, CDR2 FQGTGA. The CDR3 is 12 residues long. Trimming left V 1 base short and J 9 bases short, with 7 bases between. As DNA, the CDR3 is TGTGCCAGCAGCTTAAGTGGAGTTGAGCAGTTCTTC. This gives the protein CASSLSGVEQFF.

This chain connects TRBV7-2 to TRBJ1-6; a weak D match, TRBD1 (5 bases). CDR1 is SGHTA and CDR2 is FQGNSA in the germline V gene. The CDR3 contains 16 residues. Deletions cut 1 base from V and 10 bases from J, with 17 bases between. The CDR3 DNA is TGTGCCAGCAGCTTAGGCTCGGGTCAGGGAGGGTCACCCCTCCACTTT. It specifies CASSLGSGQGGSPLHF.

The rearrangement links TRBV12-2 to TRBJ1-2; the table names TRBD1, a call not compared with the DNA. TRBV12-2 is flagged as a pseudogene. The CDR3 sequence is 15 residues long. This CDR3 is CASRPGTGRSVFFTF. The CDR3 bases are TGTGCAAGTCGTCCTGGGACAGGGCGATCCGTGTTCTTCACCTTC.